What follows describes a single T cell receptor beta chain. The antigen remains undetermined. Vbeta (60) and Jbeta (13) primers were used in the PCR. The method was immunoSEQ multiplex PCR; TCRdb's version includes in-frame clones alone and lacks a portion of them. The sample holds 180,000 or so clones, 82% seen once. CDR1 SGHDN and CDR2 FVKESK come from the germline V gene. The CDR3 has 14 residues. Trimming removed 2 bases from V and 2 bases from J, with 10 bases in between. This sample is drawn from a study of cytomegalovirus exposure and HLA in healthy donors. Overall study: Earlier work reported 117 million unique TCR beta sequences from about 180 million T cells.

Study results and limitations: Prediction of most subjects' HLA-A and HLA-B alleles by TCR beta sequences was reportedly accurate. There were approximately 150 TCR beta chains listed as cytomegalovirus-associated.

Regarding donors, all were healthy bone marrow donors. Sequencing was carried out using PBMCs. This TCR was sampled from a male donor in good health and CMV-seronegative. The V call is TRBV14, the J call TRBJ2-7; D might be TRBD1 (6 bases). The CDR3 DNA reads TGTGCCAGCAGCCAATACGAGGGGGCCTACGAGCAGTACTTC. Translating it yields CASSQYEGAYEQYF.